The 4 T cell receptor beta chains reported below all come from one sample, sequenced in a study of T cell responses to AZD1222 COVID-19 vaccine. Using immunoSEQ multiplex PCR, the repertoire was profiled, and TCRdb retains in-frame clones only, with some absent. The table has approximately 60,000 clones, roughly 88% seen once; the top ten hold around 18%. The sample consisted of peripheral blood, taken on day 0 of AZD1222 vaccination. The receptors come from an adult in good health.

This chain joins TRBV5-6 and TRBJ1-4; the D is unclear. The V end lost 1 base, the J end lost 2 bases, and 6 bases lay between the germline ends. Germline assignment: CDR1 SGHDT and CDR2 YYEEEE. This CDR3 spans 14 amino acids. This CDR3 is CASSLWVTNEKLFF. CDR3 DNA sequence: TGTGCCAGCAGCTTGTGGGTGACTAATGAAAAACTGTTTTTT.

Here the CDR3 DNA reads TGCACCAGCAGCCATCCGACGGGAGAAGGGGTGAGGTTGGACACTGAAGCTTTCTTT. This translates into CTSSHPTGEGVRLDTEAFF. This chain joins TRBV1 and TRBJ1-1. TRBV1 is given as a pseudogene. The CDR3 sequence is 19 residues long.

The chain couples TRBV7-9 to TRBJ1-5; D is unclear. Germline V CDR1 and CDR2: SEHNR, FQNEAQ (reference sequence). The CDR3 is 16 residues long. Trimming pared 1 base from V and 0 bases from J, leaving 10 bases between. DNA for the CDR3: TGTGCCAGCAGCTTAGGAACAGACTATAGCAATCAGCCCCAGCATTTT. Its protein is CASSLGTDYSNQPQHF.

The V gene is TRBV27, the J gene TRBJ1-2; no firm D call. The germline CDR1 and CDR2 sequences are MNHEY and SMNVEV (reference sequence). V shed 6 bases and J shed 7 bases, with 15 bases lying between them. This CDR3 comprises 13 residues. The CDR3 nucleotides read TGTGCCAGCAGATTCAACCGCCTTGGTGGCTACACCTTC. Protein sequence: CASRFNRLGGYTF.